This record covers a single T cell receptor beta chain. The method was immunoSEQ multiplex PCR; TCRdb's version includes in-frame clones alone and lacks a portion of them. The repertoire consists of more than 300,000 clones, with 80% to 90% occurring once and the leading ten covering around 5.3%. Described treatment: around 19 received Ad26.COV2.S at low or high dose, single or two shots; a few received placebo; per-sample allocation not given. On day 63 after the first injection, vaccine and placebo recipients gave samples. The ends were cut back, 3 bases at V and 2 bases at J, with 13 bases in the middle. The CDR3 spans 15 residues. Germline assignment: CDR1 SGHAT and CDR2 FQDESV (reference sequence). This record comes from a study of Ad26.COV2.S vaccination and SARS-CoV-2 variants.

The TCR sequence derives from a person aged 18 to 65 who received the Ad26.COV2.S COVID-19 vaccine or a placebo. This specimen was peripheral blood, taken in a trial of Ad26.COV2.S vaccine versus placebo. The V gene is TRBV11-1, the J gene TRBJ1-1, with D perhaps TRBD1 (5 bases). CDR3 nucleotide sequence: TGTGCCAGCAGCTTTGCCAGGGCATTAAACACTGAAGCTTTCTTT. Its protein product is CASSFARALNTEAFF.